This TCR beta chain was sequenced in a study of T-cell memory formation after mild COVID-19. Notes on the study in general: A second wave expanding day 15 to 37 was CD4+-biased; contracting clones were balanced.

Germline CDR1 is MNHEY and CDR2 is SVGEGT. The CDR3 covers 14 residues. V was trimmed by 0 bases and J by 7 bases, leaving 13 bases between them. TCRdb recomputed calls from the 5' RACE reads with MiXCR, one row per CDR3 protein. The repertoire holds around 320,000 distinct CDR3 sequences, with around an eighth as singletons. This clonotype has just a few counts. Its antigen is unknown. This clonotype was sampled from a man between 18 and 35 years old who had mild COVID-19 (a few samples of this study predate the infection). Cell type and time point are not known. The sample taken for sequencing was PBMCs or a T cell subset sorted from them (not recorded which). The rearrangement uses TRBV6-2 or TRBV6-3 and TRBJ2-7, with D possibly being TRBD2 (5 bases). The CDR3 reads CASSYSTSGGEQYF. The DNA of the CDR3 is TGTGCCAGCAGTTACTCGACCTCAGGCGGGGAGCAGTACTTC.